The 19 T cell receptor beta chains in this list originate from one sample, sequenced in a study of T-cell reconstitution after alpha-beta-depleted transplantation in children. Unique molecular identifiers were built into the TCRbeta library. TCRdb reprocessed the PCR reads via MiXCR and lists one record per CDR3 protein. The sample holds about 980,000 distinct CDR3 sequences, roughly 31% seen once. Sequencing used PBMCs, mostly from graft donor cells, obtained 360 days after TCRalphabeta/CD19-depleted stem cell transplant. The receptor set was obtained from a boy less than two years old who had a stem cell transplant for SCID, so the T cells may come from the graft donor.

This clonotype was observed a handful of times. J is TRBJ2-7 and V is TRBV12-3 or TRBV12-4, with 8 nucleotides matching TRBD2. This CDR3 spans 14 amino acids. Losses at the gene ends were 3 bases for V and 6 bases for J; bases not matched to a gene: 7. CDR3 region: CASSFSGGAVEQYF. The CDR3 coding sequence is TGTGCCAGCAGTTTTTCGGGGGGGGCCGTCGAGCAGTACTTC.

Only a few counts were recorded for this clonotype. This sequence joins TRBV4-3 and TRBJ1-1; a possible D gene is TRBD1 (6 bases). The germline CDR1 and CDR2 sequences are LGHNA and YSLEER. This CDR3 is built from 15 residues. Trimming left V 0 bases short and J 1 base short, with 9 bases between. In nucleotides, the CDR3 is TGCGCCAGCAGCCAAGATACGGGGGCGAACACTGAAGCTTTCTTT. Encoded protein: CASSQDTGANTEAFF.

This rearrangement joins TRBV3-1 to TRBJ2-3, with a weak D call TRBD1 (5 bases). In germline, CDR1 is LGHDT, CDR2 YNNKEL (reference sequence). This CDR3 is 15 amino acids long. V shed 0 bases and J shed 4 bases, with 11 bases lying between them. The CDR3 sequence: CASSQEGSRADTQYF. In DNA form, the CDR3 reads TGTGCCAGCAGCCAAGAAGGTAGCAGGGCAGATACGCAGTATTTT.

V and J are TRBV2 and TRBJ1-2, with 8 bases that match TRBD1. V lost 2 bases to trimming and J lost 8 bases; unmatched junction nucleotides: 7. CDR3 length: 14 amino acids. Per germline, CDR1 SNHLY and CDR2 FYNNEI. In DNA, the CDR3 is TGTGCCAGCAGTGAACAGGGGGCTCTAAGGGGCTACACCTTC. Residues: CASSEQGALRGYTF.

The chain is built from TRBV7-7 and TRBJ2-1; 14 nucleotides align to TRBD2. CDR1 SSHAT and CDR2 FNYEAQ come from the germline V gene (reference sequence). This CDR3 is 20 amino acids long. Trimming removed 6 bases from V and 2 bases from J; junction bases left unmatched: 15. CDR3 sequence (DNA): TGTGCCAGCAGTCTCAGGGCCGGTCGACTAGCGGGGGGGCCCTACAATGAGCAGTTCTTC. It codes for CASSLRAGRLAGGPYNEQFF.

This clonotype appeared a few times. The chain recombines TRBV2 with TRBJ2-7; TRBD1 might be the D (6 bases). Germline loops: CDR1 SNHLY, CDR2 FYNNEI. CDR3 length equals 13 residues. CDR3 coding DNA: TGTGCTTTTCAACAAAGGGGGACCTACGAGCAGTACTTC. This encodes CAFQQRGTYEQYF.

The chain employs TRBV28 and TRBJ1-2, with TRBD1 identical over 10 bases. The CDR3 consists of 17 residues. Germline V gives CDR1 MDHEN, CDR2 SYDVKM. Trimming cost V 3 bases and J 4 bases; bases outside gene matches: 11. The CDR3 is CASSFPRGTGDGYGYTF. The CDR3 nucleotides read TGTGCCAGCAGTTTCCCAAGGGGGACAGGGGATGGCTATGGCTACACCTTC.

This chain links TRBV28 with TRBJ2-7; D remains unclear. V shed 5 bases and J shed 0 bases, with 5 bases lying between them. This CDR3 is built from 12 residues. Germline CDR1 is MDHEN and CDR2 is SYDVKM. The CDR3 protein is CASSPVSYEQYF. CDR3 in DNA: TGTGCCAGCAGTCCCGTCTCCTACGAGCAGTACTTC.

This clonotype was seen a single time. The CDR3 reads CASSPLDRGRVMNTEAFF. CDR3 nucleotides: TGTGCCAGCAGCCCGTTGGACAGGGGCCGTGTCATGAACACTGAAGCTTTCTTT. The chain carries TRBV4-2 and TRBJ1-1, with 9 bases lining up with TRBD1. Germline assignment: CDR1 LGHNA and CDR2 YNFKEQ. The ends lost 4 bases at V and 0 bases at J; junction bases unmatched: 12. The CDR3 sequence is 18 residues long.

There are a few counts of this clonotype. This chain uses TRBV10-3 with TRBJ1-5; D is possibly TRBD1 (5 bases). The CDR3 loop spans 12 amino acids. Germline V CDR1 and CDR2: ENHRY, SYGVKD. Trimming removed 10 bases from V and 6 bases from J, with 13 bases in between. The CDR3 loop reads CATGGRGQPQHF. Here the CDR3 DNA reads TGTGCCACCGGGGGGAGAGGTCAGCCCCAGCATTTT.

There are a few counts of this clonotype. The chain carries TRBV15 and TRBJ2-1, with D perhaps given as TRBD1 or TRBD2 (6 bases each). This CDR3 is built from 15 residues. V lost 5 bases and J 0 bases, leaving 11 bases between the germline ends. CDR1 LNHNV and CDR2 YYDKDF come from the germline V gene (reference sequence). The CDR3 sequence is CATSGGGSSYNEQFF. The CDR3 DNA is TGTGCCACCAGCGGAGGGGGGAGCTCCTACAATGAGCAGTTCTTC.

This clonotype has more than one count but fewer than ten. This chain joins TRBV3-1 and TRBJ2-3; a weak D match, TRBD2 (5 bases). The length of the CDR3 is 14 residues. V lost 5 bases, J lost 2 bases, and 11 bases lay in between. The germline V gene encodes CDR1 LGHDT and CDR2 YNNKEL (reference sequence). The CDR3 reads CASSITGSTDTQYF. DNA for the CDR3: TGTGCCAGCAGCATAACGGGATCCACAGATACGCAGTATTTT.

This clonotype was picked up many times. The CDR3 is CASSLVGPEETQYF. The CDR3 coding sequence is TGTGCCAGCAGCTTAGTCGGGCCTGAGGAGACCCAGTACTTC. The chain has TRBV11-2 and TRBJ2-5; D uncertain. Germline-derived CDR1 and CDR2 are SGHAT and FQNNGV. V lost 1 base, J lost 5 bases, and 11 bases lay in between. This CDR3 is 14 amino acids long.

The chain recombines TRBV2 with TRBJ2-7; no clear D. Germline assignment: CDR1 SNHLY and CDR2 FYNNEI. Trimming shortened V by 2 bases and J by 3 bases, and 17 bases separated the two germline ends. The CDR3 is 16 residues long. The CDR3 DNA sequence: TGTGCCAGCAGTGAATGGGTGATAGGGAACATCTACGAGCAGTACTTC. Residues: CASSEWVIGNIYEQYF.

V gene TRBV4-2 combines with J gene TRBJ1-4, with D unclear. Looked up from germline, CDR1 is LGHNA and CDR2 is YNFKEQ. V lost 5 bases and J lost 5, with 9 bases in between. The CDR3 length is 13 residues. The CDR3 sequence is CASSARENEKLFF. The CDR3 coding sequence is TGTGCCAGCAGCGCACGGGAGAATGAAAAACTGTTTTTT.

This clonotype was seen more than once but under ten times. The J gene is TRBJ2-5, the V gene TRBV6-5, with a weak D call TRBD2 (7 bases). Trimming shortened V by 0 bases and J by 6 bases, and 17 bases separated the two germline ends. The CDR3 spans 16 residues. CDR1 is MNHEY, CDR2 SVGAGI, per germline. The CDR3 nucleotides are TGTGCCAGCAGTTACTCCCCGGGTGCGGGGGCAAAGACCCAGTACTTC. It encodes CASSYSPGAGAKTQYF.

In its sample, this clonotype was seen a few times. The chain is built from TRBV6-1 and TRBJ2-3, with D possibly matching TRBD2 (6 bases). CDR3 length: 15 residues. V lost 6 bases, J lost 1 base, and 14 bases lay in between. Germline CDR1 reads MNHNS; CDR2 reads SASEGT. The CDR3 sequence is CASSRDSTRTDTQYF. The CDR3 nucleotides read TGTGCCAGCAGCCGGGACTCGACCCGCACAGATACGCAGTATTTT.

The V gene is TRBV20-1, the J gene TRBJ2-5, with TRBD2 matching 12 bases. Losses at the gene ends were 6 bases for V and 5 bases for J; bases not matched to a gene: 7. The CDR3 sequence is 14 residues long. CDR1 is DFQATT and CDR2 is SNEGSKA in the germline V gene (reference sequence). The CDR3 sequence: CSAPGLAGLETQYF. The CDR3 nucleotides read TGCAGTGCCCCAGGACTAGCGGGGTTGGAGACCCAGTACTTC.

The rearrangement uses TRBV10-3 and TRBJ1-6, with no clear D. CDR1 is ENHRY, CDR2 SYGVKD, per germline. CDR3 length: 14 amino acids. With 7 bases removed from V and 9 bases from J, the gap between germline ends came to 16 bases. The CDR3 sequence: CAITQDLFGSPLHF. CDR3 bases: TGTGCCATCACTCAGGACCTTTTCGGTTCACCCCTCCACTTT.